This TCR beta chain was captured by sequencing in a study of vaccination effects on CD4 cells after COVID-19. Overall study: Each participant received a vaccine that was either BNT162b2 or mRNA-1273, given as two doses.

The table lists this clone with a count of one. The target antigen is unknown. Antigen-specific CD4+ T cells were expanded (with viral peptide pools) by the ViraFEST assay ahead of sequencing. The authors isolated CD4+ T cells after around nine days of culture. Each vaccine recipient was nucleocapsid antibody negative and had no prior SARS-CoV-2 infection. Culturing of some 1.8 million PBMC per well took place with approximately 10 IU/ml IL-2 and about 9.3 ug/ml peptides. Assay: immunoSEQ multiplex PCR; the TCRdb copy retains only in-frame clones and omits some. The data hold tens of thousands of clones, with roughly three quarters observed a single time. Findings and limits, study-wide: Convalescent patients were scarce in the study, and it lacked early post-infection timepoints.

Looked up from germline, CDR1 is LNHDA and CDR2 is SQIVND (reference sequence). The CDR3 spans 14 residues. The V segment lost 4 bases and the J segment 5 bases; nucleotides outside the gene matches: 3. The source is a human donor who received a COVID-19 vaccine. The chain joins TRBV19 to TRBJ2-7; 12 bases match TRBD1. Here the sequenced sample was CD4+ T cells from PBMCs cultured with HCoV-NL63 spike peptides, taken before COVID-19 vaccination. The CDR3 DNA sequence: TGTGCCAGTAGTAAGGGACAGGGGGCTAACGAGCAGTACTTC. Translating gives CASSKGQGANEQYF.